Sequencing of this T cell receptor beta chain was carried out in a study of cytomegalovirus exposure and HLA in healthy donors. Study at large: Earlier, roughly 120 million unique TCR beta sequences were recovered from some 200 million T cells by an analysis. Study-level findings and limits: As confirmed in vitro, three CMV-associated chains were specific for CMV antigens.

This clone is a singleton in its sample. As yet, its antigen is unknown. Researchers ran the PCR with 60 Vbeta and 13 Jbeta primers. TCRdb keeps only in-frame clones here, not all; method: immunoSEQ multiplex PCR. The repertoire holds about 190,000 clones, with around 75% as singletons. The V end lost 6 bases, the J end lost 4 bases, and 15 bases lay between the germline ends. In germline, CDR1 is LNHDA, CDR2 SQIVND (reference sequence). CDR3 length equals 14 residues. Source material: PBMCs. The source is a woman aged 30 to 39 in good health and CMV-seropositive. V gene TRBV19 combines with J gene TRBJ1-2, with D perhaps TRBD1 (5 bases). The CDR3 DNA reads as TGTGCCAGTAGAGAAGCGTGGGACTCCTATGGCTACACCTTC. It codes for CASREAWDSYGYTF.